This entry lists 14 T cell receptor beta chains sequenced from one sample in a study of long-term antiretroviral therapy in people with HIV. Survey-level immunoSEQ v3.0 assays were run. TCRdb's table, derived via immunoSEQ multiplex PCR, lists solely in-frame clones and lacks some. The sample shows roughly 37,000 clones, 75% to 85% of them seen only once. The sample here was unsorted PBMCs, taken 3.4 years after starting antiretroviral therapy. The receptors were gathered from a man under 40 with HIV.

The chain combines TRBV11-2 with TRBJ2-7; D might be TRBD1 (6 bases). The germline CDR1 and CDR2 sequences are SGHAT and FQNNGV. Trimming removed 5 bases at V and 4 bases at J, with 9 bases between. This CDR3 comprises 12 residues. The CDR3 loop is CASSRTGYEQYF. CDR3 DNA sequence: TGTGCCAGCAGCCGAACAGGGTACGAGCAGTACTTC.

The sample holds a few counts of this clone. DNA for the CDR3: TGTGCCAGCAGCTTGAATAGGGGCTACACCTTC. Translated: CASSLNRGYTF. The rearrangement joins TRBV5-5 to TRBJ1-2, with D unresolved. Germline loops: CDR1 SGHKS, CDR2 YYEKEE (reference sequence). The CDR3 sequence is 11 residues long. V was cut by 1 base and J by 8 bases, with 6 bases left in between. The entire variable domain, with the rest obtained from reference TRBV5-5 and TRBJ1-2, is as follows: DAGVTQSPTHLIKTRGQQVTLRCSPISGHKSVSWYQQVLGQGPQFIFQYYEKEERGRGNFPDRFSARQFPNYSSELNVNALLLGDSALYLCASSLNRGYTFGSGTRLTVV.

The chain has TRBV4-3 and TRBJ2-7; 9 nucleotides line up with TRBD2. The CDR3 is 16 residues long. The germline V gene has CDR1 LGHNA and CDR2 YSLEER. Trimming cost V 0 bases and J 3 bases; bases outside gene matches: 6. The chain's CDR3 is CASSQEPSGKIYEQYF. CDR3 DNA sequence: TGCGCCAGCAGCCAAGAGCCTAGCGGGAAGATCTACGAGCAGTACTTC.

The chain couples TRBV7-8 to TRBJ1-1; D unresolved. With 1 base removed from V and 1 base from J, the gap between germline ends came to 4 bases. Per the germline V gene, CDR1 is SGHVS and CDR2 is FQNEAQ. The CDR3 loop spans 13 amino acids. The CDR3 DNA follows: TGTGCCAGCAGCTTAGGGACGAACACTGAAGCTTTCTTT. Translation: CASSLGTNTEAFF.

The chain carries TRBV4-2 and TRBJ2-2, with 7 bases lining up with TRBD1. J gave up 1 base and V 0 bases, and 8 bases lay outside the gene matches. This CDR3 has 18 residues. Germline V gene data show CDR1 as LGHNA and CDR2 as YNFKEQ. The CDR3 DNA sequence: TGTGCCAGCAGCCAAGATATGGGGACAGACCTGAACACCGGGGAGCTGTTTTTT. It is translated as CASSQDMGTDLNTGELFF.

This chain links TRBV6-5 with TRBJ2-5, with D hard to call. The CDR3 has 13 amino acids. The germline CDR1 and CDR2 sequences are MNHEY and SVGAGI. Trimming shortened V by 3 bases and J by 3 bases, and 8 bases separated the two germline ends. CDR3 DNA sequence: TGTGCCAGCAGTTATAGGGTAGAAGAGACCCAGTACTTC. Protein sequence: CASSYRVEETQYF.

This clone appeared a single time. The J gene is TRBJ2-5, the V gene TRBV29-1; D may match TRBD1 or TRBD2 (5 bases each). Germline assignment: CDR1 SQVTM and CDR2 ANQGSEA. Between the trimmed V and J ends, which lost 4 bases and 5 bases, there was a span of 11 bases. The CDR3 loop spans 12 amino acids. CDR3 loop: CSVVGVGETQYF. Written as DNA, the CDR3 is TGCAGCGTTGTGGGGGTGGGCGAGACCCAGTACTTC.

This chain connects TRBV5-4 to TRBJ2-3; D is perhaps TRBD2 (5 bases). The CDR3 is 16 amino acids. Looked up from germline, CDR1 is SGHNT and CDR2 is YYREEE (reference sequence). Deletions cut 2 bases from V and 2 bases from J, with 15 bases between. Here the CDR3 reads CASSFGGSRVTDTQYF. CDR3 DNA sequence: TGTGCCAGCAGCTTTGGTGGGAGCCGTGTCACAGATACGCAGTATTTT.

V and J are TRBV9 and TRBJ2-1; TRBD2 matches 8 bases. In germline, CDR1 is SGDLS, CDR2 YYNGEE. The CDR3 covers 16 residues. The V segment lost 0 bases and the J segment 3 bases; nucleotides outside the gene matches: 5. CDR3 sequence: CASSVGLGLGYNEQFF. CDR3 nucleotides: TGTGCCAGCAGCGTAGGGTTGGGACTAGGCTACAATGAGCAGTTCTTC.

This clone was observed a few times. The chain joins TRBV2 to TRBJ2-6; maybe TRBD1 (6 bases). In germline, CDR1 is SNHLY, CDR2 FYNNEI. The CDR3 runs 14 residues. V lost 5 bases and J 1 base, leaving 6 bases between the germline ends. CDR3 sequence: CASSTGSGANVLTF. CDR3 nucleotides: TGTGCCAGCAGTACAGGGTCTGGGGCCAACGTCCTGACTTTC.

The CDR3 spells CASSLGGGYTEAFF. The DNA of the CDR3 is TGTGCCAGCAGTTTAGGGGGCGGATACACTGAAGCTTTCTTT. The V call is TRBV27, the J call TRBJ1-1; tentatively, D is TRBD1 (6 bases). Germline loops: CDR1 MNHEY, CDR2 SMNVEV (reference sequence). Trimming shortened V by 2 bases and J by 3 bases, and 10 bases separated the two germline ends. The CDR3 extends over 14 amino acids.

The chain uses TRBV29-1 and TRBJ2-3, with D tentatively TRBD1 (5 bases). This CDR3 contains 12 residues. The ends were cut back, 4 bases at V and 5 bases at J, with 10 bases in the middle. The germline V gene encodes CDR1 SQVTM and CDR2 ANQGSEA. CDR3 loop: CSVVGVGDTQYF. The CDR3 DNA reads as TGCAGCGTTGTAGGGGTGGGAGATACGCAGTATTTT.

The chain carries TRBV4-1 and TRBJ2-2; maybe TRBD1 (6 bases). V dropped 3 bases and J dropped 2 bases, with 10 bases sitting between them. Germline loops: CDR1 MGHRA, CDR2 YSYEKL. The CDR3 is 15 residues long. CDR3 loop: CASSQRTANTGELFF. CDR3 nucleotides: TGCGCCAGCAGCCAGCGGACAGCCAACACCGGGGAGCTGTTTTTT.

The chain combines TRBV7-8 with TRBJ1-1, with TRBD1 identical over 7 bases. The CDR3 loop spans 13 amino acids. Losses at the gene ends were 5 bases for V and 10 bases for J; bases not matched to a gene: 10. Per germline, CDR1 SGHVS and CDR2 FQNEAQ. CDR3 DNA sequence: TGTGCCAGCAGCCCGAGAGACAGGGTGTCAGCTTTCTTT. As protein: CASSPRDRVSAFF.